The TCR beta chain described here comes from a study of CD8 T cells in Susac syndrome. Study observations and caveats: By the study's own acknowledgment, its TCR sequencing and HLA analysis included relatively few individuals.

Random hexamers were used to reverse transcribe the RNA input (about 0.45 to 1 ug). With immunoSEQ multiplex PCR, TCR beta CDR3 was amplified across 54 Vbeta and 13 Jbeta. TCRdb independently ran MiXCR on the immunoSEQ multiplex PCR reads; one entry per CDR3 protein. The sample lists 150,000 or so distinct CDR3 sequences; roughly 95% were seen once. Concerning this clonotype: The antigen remains undetermined.

Looked up from germline, CDR1 is DFQATT and CDR2 is SNEGSKA (reference sequence). V lost 7 bases to trimming and J lost 1 base, with 13 bases between them. The CDR3 is 13 residues long. Sequencing targeted TCR beta in blood CD8+ and CD4+ T cells. TEMRA cells were FACS-enriched and CD8+ and CD4+ T cells negatively isolated. This clonotype was obtained from a human donor with multiple sclerosis. The gene calls are TRBV20-1 and TRBJ2-5; D possibly matches TRBD1 or TRBD2 (5 bases each). Sequencing was performed on CD4+ T cells from PBMCs. The CDR3 loop is CSVSGTAQETQYF. For the CDR3, the DNA is TGCAGTGTTTCAGGGACGGCCCAAGAGACCCAGTACTTC.